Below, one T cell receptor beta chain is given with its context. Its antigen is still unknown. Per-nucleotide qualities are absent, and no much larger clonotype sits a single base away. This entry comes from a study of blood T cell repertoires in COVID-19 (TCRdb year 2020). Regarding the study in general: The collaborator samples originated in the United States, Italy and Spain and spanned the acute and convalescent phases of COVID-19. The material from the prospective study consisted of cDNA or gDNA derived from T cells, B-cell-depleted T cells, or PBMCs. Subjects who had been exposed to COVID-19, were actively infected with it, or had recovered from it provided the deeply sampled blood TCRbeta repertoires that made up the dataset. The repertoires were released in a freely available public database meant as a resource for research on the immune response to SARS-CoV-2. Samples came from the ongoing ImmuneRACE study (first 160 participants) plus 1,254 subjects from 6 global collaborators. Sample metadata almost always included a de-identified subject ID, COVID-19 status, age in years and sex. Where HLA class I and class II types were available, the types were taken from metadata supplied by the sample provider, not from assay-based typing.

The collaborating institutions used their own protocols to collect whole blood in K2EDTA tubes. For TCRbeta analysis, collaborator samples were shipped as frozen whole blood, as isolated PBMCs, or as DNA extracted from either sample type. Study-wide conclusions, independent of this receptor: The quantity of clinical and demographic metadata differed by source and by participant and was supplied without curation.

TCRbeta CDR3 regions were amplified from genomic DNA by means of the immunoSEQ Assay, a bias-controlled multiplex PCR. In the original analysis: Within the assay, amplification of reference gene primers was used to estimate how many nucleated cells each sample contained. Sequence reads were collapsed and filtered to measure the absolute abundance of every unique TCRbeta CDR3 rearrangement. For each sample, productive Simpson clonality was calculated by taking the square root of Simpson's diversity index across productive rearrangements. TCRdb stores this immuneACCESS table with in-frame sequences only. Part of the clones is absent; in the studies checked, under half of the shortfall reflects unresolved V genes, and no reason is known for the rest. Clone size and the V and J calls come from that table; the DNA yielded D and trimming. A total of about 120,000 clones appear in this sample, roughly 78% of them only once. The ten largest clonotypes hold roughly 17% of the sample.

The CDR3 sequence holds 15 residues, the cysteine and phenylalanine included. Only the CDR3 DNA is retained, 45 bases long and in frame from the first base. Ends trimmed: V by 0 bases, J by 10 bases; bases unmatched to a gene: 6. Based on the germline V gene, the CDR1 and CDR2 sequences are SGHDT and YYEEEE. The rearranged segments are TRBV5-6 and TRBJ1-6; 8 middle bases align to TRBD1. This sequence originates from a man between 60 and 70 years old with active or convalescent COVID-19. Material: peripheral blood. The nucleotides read TGTGCCAGCAGCTTGGATGCAGGGGGCGGGTCACCCCTCCACTTT. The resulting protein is CASSLDAGGGSPLHF.